These T cell receptor beta chains were read from a single sample in a study of blood T cells in healthy people across ages. Using its own MiXCR run on the 5' RACE reads, TCRdb lists one record per CDR3 protein. The profile shows fewer than 800,000 distinct CDR3 sequences, approximately 49% of them singletons. Sample: blood. Source of these receptors: a woman aged 60-75 years in good health. Each CDR3 is given with its conserved first and last residue. Fields, in order: clone size, V gene, CDR3 length, J gene, D gene, CDR3 DNA, CDR3 protein. The D gene is left open where the match is weak. Size is omitted from some rows. Given values are once, few, many or a class for expanded clones.

>few|TRBV30|13|TRBJ2-7|.
TGTGCCTGGAGTCTCGTCGTTTCCTACGAGCAGTACTTC
CAWSLVVSYEQYF
>.|TRBV4-2|14|TRBJ1-2|TRBD1
TGTGCCAGCAGCGTTGGACAGGTTAACTATGGCTACACCTTC
CASSVGQVNYGYTF
>.|TRBV29-1|12|TRBJ1-1|.
TGCAGCGTCCTGACGGGGACGACTGAAGCTTTCTTT
CSVLTGTTEAFF
>.|TRBV30|12|TRBJ2-4|.
TGTGCCTGGAGTGTAGCCGGTAGAGAGCAGTACTTC
CAWSVAGREQYF
>.|TRBV11-2|15|TRBJ2-5|.
TGTGCCAGCAGCCCCCGCGAGGGTCCACGAAAGCCCCAGTACTTC
CASSPREGPRKPQYF
>.|TRBV25-1|16|TRBJ2-1|.
TGTGCCAGCAGTGAAGAACAACAGGGATCCTACAATGAGCAGTTCTTC
CASSEEQQGSYNEQFF
>many|TRBV25-1|17|TRBJ2-7|TRBD1
TGTGCCAGCAGTGAATCGGGGGACAGGGGAAGCTCCTACGAGCAGTACTTC
CASSESGDRGSSYEQYF
>.|TRBV7-9|18|TRBJ2-2|TRBD2
TGTGCCAGCAGCTCGGGACTAGCGGGAAGTTGGAACACCGGGGGGCTGTTTTTT
CASSSGLAGSWNTGGLFF
>once|TRBV29-1|13|TRBJ2-1|.
TGCAGCGTTGGGACAGTTTATATCAATGAGCAGTTCTTC
CSVGTVYINEQFF
>.|TRBV20-1|14|TRBJ1-2|TRBD1
TGCAGTGCTATTAGGTCAGGGGGCTGGGATGGCTACACCTTC
CSAIRSGGWDGYTF
>.|TRBV6-1|13|TRBJ2-7|TRBD1
TGTGCCAGCAGCGGGGACAGGGTCTACGAGCAGTACTTC
CASSGDRVYEQYF
>.|TRBV14|15|TRBJ1-5|.
TGTGCCAGCCCCTTGAGGGGAATAGGGAATCAGCCCCAGCATTTT
CASPLRGIGNQPQHF
>.|TRBV10-3|15|TRBJ2-7|.
TGTGCCATCAGGTCCGGGGCTAGCGACTCCTACGAGCAGTACTTC
CAIRSGASDSYEQYF
>few|TRBV4-3|15|TRBJ2-3|.
TGCGCCAGCAGCCAAGACTCTCTAAGCACAGATACGCAGTATTTT
CASSQDSLSTDTQYF
>.|TRBV7-7|14|TRBJ1-1|TRBD1
TGTGCCAGCAGCCCGGGGACAGGGGAAACTGAAGCTTTCTTT
CASSPGTGETEAFF
>few|TRBV27|16|TRBJ2-7|TRBD1
TGTGCCAGCAGTGGCGCAGGGGGCGACGTGCCCTACGAGCAGTACTTC
CASSGAGGDVPYEQYF
>few|TRBV10-3|15|TRBJ1-2|TRBD1
TGTGCCATCAGCGCTTTCGATGGACAGGCGGATGGCTACACCTTC
CAISAFDGQADGYTF